This TCR beta chain was sequenced during a study of cytomegalovirus exposure and HLA in healthy donors. 60 Vbeta and 13 Jbeta primers were used in PCR. Clones were sequenced by immunoSEQ multiplex PCR, and TCRdb holds only the in-frame ones, with some missing. The sample consists of over 20,000 clones, roughly 68% of them appearing once. Sequencing used PBMCs. This TCR derives from a woman in her 50s in good health and CMV-seronegative.

The CDR3 nucleotides read TGTGCCATCAGGGGGGCAGGTAGTAATTCACCCCTCCACTTT. This sequence encodes CAIRGAGSNSPLHF. The genes are TRBV6-5 and TRBJ1-6, with 7 nucleotides matching TRBD1. The CDR3 runs 14 residues. Trimming removed 10 bases from V and 6 bases from J; junction bases left unmatched: 9. CDR1 and CDR2 (germline): MNHEY, SVGAGI.